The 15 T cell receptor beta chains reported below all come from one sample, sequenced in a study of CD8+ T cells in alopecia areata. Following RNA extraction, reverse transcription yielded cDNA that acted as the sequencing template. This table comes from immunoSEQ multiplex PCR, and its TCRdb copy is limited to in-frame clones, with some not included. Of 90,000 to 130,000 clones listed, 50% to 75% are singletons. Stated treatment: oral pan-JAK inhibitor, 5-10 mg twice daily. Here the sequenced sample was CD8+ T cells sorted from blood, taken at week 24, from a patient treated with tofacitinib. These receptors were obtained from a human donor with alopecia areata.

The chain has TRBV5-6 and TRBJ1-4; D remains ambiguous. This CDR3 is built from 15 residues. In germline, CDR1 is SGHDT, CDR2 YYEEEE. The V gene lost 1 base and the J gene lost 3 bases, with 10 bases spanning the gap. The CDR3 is CASSLNQAPNEKLFF. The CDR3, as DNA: TGTGCCAGCAGCTTGAACCAGGCACCTAATGAAAAACTGTTTTTT.

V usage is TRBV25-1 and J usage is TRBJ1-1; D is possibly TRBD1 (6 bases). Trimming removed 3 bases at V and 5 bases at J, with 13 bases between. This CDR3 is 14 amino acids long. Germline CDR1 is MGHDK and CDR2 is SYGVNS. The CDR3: CASSETGARTEAFF. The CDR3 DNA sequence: TGTGCCAGCAGTGAGACGGGGGCGCGGACTGAAGCTTTCTTT.

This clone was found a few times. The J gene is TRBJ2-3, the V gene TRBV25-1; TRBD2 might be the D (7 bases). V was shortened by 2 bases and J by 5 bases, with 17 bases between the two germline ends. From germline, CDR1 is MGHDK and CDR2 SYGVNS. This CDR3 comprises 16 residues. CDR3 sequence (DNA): TGTGCCAGCAGTGAAGGAGGGGGGGCCTATGGAGATACGCAGTATTTT. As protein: CASSEGGGAYGDTQYF.

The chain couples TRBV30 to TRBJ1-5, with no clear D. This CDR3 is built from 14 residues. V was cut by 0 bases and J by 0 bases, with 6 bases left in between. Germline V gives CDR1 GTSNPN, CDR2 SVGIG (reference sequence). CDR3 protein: CAWSVAVSNQPQHF. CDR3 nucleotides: TGTGCCTGGAGTGTGGCAGTTAGCAATCAGCCCCAGCATTTT. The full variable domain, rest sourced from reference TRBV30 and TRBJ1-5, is SQTIHQWPATLVQPVGSPLSLECTVEGTSNPNLYWYRQAAGRGLQLLFYSVGIGQISSEVPQNLSASRPQDRQFILSSKKLLLSDSGFYLCAWSVAVSNQPQHFGDGTRLSIL.

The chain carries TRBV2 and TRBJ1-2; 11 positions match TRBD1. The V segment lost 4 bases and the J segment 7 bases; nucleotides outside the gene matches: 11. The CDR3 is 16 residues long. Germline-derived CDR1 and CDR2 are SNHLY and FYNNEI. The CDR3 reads CASSGTGGSILAGYTF. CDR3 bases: TGTGCCAGCAGTGGGACAGGGGGCTCGATATTAGCTGGCTACACCTTC.

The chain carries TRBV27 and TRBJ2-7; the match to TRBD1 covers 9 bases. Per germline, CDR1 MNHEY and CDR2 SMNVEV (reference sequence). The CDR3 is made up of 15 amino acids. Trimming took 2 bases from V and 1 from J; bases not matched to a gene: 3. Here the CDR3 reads CASSLVGTGSYEQYF. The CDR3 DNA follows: TGTGCCAGCAGTTTAGTCGGGACAGGGTCCTACGAGCAGTACTTC.

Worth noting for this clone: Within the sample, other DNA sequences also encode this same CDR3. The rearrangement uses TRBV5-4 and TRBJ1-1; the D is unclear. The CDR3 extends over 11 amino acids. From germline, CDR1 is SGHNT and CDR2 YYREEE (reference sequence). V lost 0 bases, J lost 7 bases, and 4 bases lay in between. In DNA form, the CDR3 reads TGTGCCAGCAGCTTGGAGGGTGAAGCTTTCTTT. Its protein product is CASSLEGEAFF.

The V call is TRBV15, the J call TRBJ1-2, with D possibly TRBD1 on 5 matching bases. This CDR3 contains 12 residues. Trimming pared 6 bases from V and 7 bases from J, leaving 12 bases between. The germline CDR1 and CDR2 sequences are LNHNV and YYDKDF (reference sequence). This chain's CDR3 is CATRGDGVGYTF. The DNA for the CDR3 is TGTGCCACCAGGGGGGACGGAGTTGGCTACACCTTC.

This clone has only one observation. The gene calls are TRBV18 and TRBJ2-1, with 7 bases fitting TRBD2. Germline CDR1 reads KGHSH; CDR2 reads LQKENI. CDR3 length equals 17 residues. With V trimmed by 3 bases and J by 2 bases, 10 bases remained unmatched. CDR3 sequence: CASSPALAGRAYNEQFF. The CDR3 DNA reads TGTGCCAGCTCACCCGCCTTGGCAGGGAGGGCCTACAATGAGCAGTTCTTC.

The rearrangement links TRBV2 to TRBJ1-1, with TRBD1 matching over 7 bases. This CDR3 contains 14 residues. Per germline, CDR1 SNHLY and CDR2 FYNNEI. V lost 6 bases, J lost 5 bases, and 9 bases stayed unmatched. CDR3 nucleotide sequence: TGTGCCAGCAGCGAAACAGGGGCGTGGACTGAAGCTTTCTTT. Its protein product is CASSETGAWTEAFF.

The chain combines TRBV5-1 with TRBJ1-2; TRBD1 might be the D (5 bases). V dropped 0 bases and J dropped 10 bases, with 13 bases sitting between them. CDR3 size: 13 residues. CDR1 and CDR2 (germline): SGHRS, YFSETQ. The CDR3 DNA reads TGCGCCAGCAGCTTGGCGGGGCCCGGGGACTACACCTTC. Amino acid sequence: CASSLAGPGDYTF.

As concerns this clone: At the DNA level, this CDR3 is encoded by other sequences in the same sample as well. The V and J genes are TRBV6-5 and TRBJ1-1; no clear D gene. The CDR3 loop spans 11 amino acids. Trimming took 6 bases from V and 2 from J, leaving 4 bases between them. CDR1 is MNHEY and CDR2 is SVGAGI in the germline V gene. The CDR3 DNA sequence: TGTGCCAGCAGACTAAACACTGAAGCTTTCTTT. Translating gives CASRLNTEAFF.

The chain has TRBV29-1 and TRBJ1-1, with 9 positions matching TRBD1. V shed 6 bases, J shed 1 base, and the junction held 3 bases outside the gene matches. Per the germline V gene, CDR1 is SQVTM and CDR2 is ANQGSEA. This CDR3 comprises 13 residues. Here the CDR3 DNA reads TGCAGCGTCGCGGACAGGGGGAACACTGAAGCTTTCTTT. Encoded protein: CSVADRGNTEAFF.

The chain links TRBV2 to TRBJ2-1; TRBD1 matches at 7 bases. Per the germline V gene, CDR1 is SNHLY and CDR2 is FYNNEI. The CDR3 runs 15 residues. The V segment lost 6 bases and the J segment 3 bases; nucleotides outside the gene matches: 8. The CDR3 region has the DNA TGTGCCAGCAGCCCTGACAGGGCGTTCTACAATGAGCAGTTCTTC. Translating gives CASSPDRAFYNEQFF.

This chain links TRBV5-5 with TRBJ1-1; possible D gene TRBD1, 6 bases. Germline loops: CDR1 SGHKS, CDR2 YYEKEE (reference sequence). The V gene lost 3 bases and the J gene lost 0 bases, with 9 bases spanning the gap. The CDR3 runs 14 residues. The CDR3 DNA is TGTGCCAGCAGCTGGGGGGCCATGAACACTGAAGCTTTCTTT. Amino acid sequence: CASSWGAMNTEAFF.